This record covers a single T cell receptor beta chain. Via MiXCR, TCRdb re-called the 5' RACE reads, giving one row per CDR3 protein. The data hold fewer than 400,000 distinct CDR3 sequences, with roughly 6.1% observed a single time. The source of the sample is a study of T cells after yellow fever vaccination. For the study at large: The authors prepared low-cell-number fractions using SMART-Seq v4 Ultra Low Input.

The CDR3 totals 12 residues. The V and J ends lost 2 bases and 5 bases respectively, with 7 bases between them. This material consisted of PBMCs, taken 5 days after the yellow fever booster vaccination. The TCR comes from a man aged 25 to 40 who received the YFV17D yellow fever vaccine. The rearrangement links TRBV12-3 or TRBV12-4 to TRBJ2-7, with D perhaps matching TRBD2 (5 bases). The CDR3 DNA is TGTGCCAGCAGTTTACTGGAGGACGAGCAGTACTTC. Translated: CASSLLEDEQYF.